This paragraph reports one TCR beta chain. Per germline, CDR1 MNHEY and CDR2 SVGEGT. Trimming removed 2 bases from V and 4 bases from J, with 12 bases in between. The CDR3 totals 15 residues. The sample is drawn from a study of control samples from healthy donors and cancer patients. Assay used: immunoSEQ multiplex PCR; TCRdb lists only in-frame clones, some missing. The sample has under 100,000 clones, approximately 93% seen once. Sequencing input: blood. The TCR was taken from a woman under 40 in good health. The chain carries TRBV6-2 or TRBV6-3 and TRBJ2-1; the D is unclear. The chain's CDR3 is CASSYVANSYNEQFF. In DNA, the CDR3 is TGTGCCAGCAGTTACGTGGCCAACTCTTACAATGAGCAGTTCTTC.